This T cell receptor (beta chain) comes out of a study of patients and donors after allogeneic stem cell transplantation. With 7 bases removed from V and 7 bases from J, the gap between germline ends came to 13 bases. CDR3 length: 12 amino acids. TCRdb itself ran the RT-PCR reads through MiXCR, one entry per CDR3 protein. The top ten hold around 35% of the sample, which has more than 150,000 distinct CDR3 sequences, less than 45% seen once. Sequenced input: blood, either unsorted or a sorted T cell fraction (not recorded which). The chain employs TRBV12-3 or TRBV12-4 and TRBJ1-2; no clear D. The TCR comes from a human donor who was either an allogeneic HSCT recipient or a stem cell or donor lymphocyte infusion donor (not recorded which). It is not recorded whose cells these are; they may come from a transplant donor. CDR3 region: CASNPGSAGYTF. CDR3 nucleotides: TGTGCCAGCAACCCGGGATCCGCTGGCTACACCTTC.